A single sample gave rise to the 18 T cell receptor beta chains below, sequenced in a study of CD8 T cells in Susac syndrome. The RNA, about 0.5 to 1 ug, was put through reverse transcription using random hexamers. TCRdb reprocessed the immunoSEQ multiplex PCR reads via MiXCR and lists one record per CDR3 protein. The repertoire holds under 200,000 distinct CDR3 sequences, with 80% to 95% as singletons. The source material was CD4+ T cells from PBMCs. The origin of the receptors is a human donor in good health.

The chain recombines TRBV20-1 with TRBJ2-2, with no clear D. CDR1 and CDR2 from the germline V gene are DFQATT and SNEGSKA (reference sequence). The CDR3 spans 12 residues. V was trimmed by 5 bases and J by 7 bases, leaving 11 bases between them. This CDR3 reads CSAPSIFGELFF. CDR3 coding DNA: TGCAGTGCTCCCTCGATCTTCGGGGAGCTGTTTTTT.

The chain uses TRBV2 and TRBJ2-5, with 13 bases that match TRBD2. The junction had 8 bases not matched to a gene; V was cut back by 6 bases and J by 4 bases. There are 16 residues in the CDR3. CDR1 is SNHLY and CDR2 is FYNNEI in the germline V gene. Here the CDR3 reads CASRPPGLAGLETQYF. The CDR3 nucleotides are TGTGCCAGCAGGCCACCGGGACTAGCGGGGTTAGAGACCCAGTACTTC.

The gene calls are TRBV14 and TRBJ1-6; a possible D gene is TRBD1 (5 bases). The germline V gene encodes CDR1 SGHDN and CDR2 FVKESK. CDR3 length equals 15 residues. Trimming removed 1 base from V and 4 bases from J, with 8 bases in between. The DNA of the CDR3 is TGTGCCAGCAGCCAAGGACAGCCATATAATTCACCCCTCCACTTT. It encodes CASSQGQPYNSPLHF.

The chain uses TRBV29-1 and TRBJ2-3; TRBD1 matches at 10 bases. The CDR3 runs to 12 residues. Germline V gives CDR1 SQVTM, CDR2 ANQGSEA. V lost 6 bases to trimming and J lost 5 bases; unmatched junction nucleotides: 2. CDR3 DNA sequence: TGCAGCGTCGACAGGGGGCGAGATACGCAGTATTTT. Its protein product is CSVDRGRDTQYF.

The chain is built from TRBV7-2 and TRBJ1-6, with TRBD1 as a possible D gene (6 bases). The CDR3 sequence is 14 residues long. Trimming took off 5 bases at V and 11 bases at J, with 16 bases between the two ends. Per the germline V gene, CDR1 is SGHTA and CDR2 is FQGNSA. The CDR3, as DNA: TGTGCCAGCAGCCTACAGGGCCCGAGGCCACCCCTCCACTTT. Protein: CASSLQGPRPPLHF.

The rearrangement joins TRBV7-9 to TRBJ1-1, with D perhaps matching TRBD1 (5 bases). Germline-derived CDR1 and CDR2 are SEHNR and FQNEAQ (reference sequence). The CDR3 loop spans 14 amino acids. V was pared by 4 bases and J by 6 bases, with 15 bases between. The chain's CDR3 is CASSSATVGAEAFF. The CDR3 DNA reads as TGTGCCAGCAGCTCCGCCACAGTGGGGGCTGAAGCTTTCTTT.

The chain employs TRBV19 and TRBJ1-2, with 7 bases aligning to TRBD1. This CDR3 contains 12 residues. The V gene end was trimmed by 3 bases and the J gene end by 12 bases; junction bases not matched to a gene: 7. CDR1 is LNHDA and CDR2 is SQIVND in the germline V gene (reference sequence). CDR3 sequence reads: CASSIPTGMNTF. The CDR3 DNA is TGTGCCAGTAGTATCCCGACAGGGATGAACACCTTC.

V gene TRBV29-1 combines with J gene TRBJ2-1; D is unclear. This CDR3 is 10 amino acids long. Germline values: CDR1 SQVTM, CDR2 ANQGSEA. Trimming took off 7 bases at V and 5 bases at J, with 6 bases between the two ends. The CDR3 DNA reads TGCAGCGGGAGCAACAATGAGCAGTTCTTC. Translating it yields CSGSNNEQFF.

V is TRBV7-9 and J is TRBJ1-5, with D perhaps matching TRBD1 (5 bases). CDR3 length: 12 amino acids. Germline V gives CDR1 SEHNR, CDR2 FQNEAQ (reference sequence). Trimming took 7 bases from V and 5 from J, leaving 9 bases between them. The CDR3 DNA is TGTGCCAGCACGGCGGGGGATCAGCCCCAGCATTTT. It encodes CASTAGDQPQHF.

In DNA form, the CDR3 reads TGTGCCAGCAGTCTTTCTAGCGGGCCCGGCTATCCAGATACGCAGTATTTT. The encoded protein is CASSLSSGPGYPDTQYF. The chain carries TRBV6-1 and TRBJ2-3; 8 bases map to TRBD2. The CDR3 extends over 17 amino acids. Germline V lookup: CDR1 MNHNS, CDR2 SASEGT. V lost 5 bases and J lost 4; bases outside the gene matches: 14.

The chain combines TRBV28 with TRBJ1-5; unclear D gene. Trimming pared 1 base from V and 0 bases from J, leaving 13 bases between. In germline, CDR1 is MDHEN, CDR2 SYDVKM. This CDR3 comprises 17 residues. CDR3: CASSLFGSSYSNQPQHF. For the CDR3, the DNA is TGTGCCAGCAGTTTATTTGGGAGTTCCTATAGCAATCAGCCCCAGCATTTT. The variable domain in full, with the rest retrieved from reference TRBV28 and TRBJ1-5, is DVKVTQSSRYLVKRTGEKVFLECVQDMDHENMFWYRQDPGLGLRLIYFSYDVKMKEKGDIPEGYSVSREKKERFSLILESASTNQTSMYLCASSLFGSSYSNQPQHFGDGTRLSIL.

J is TRBJ2-5 and V is TRBV30; D remains ambiguous. V was clipped by 3 bases and J by 3 bases, with 5 bases between them. The CDR3 covers 11 residues. Per germline, CDR1 GTSNPN and CDR2 SVGIG (reference sequence). CDR3 sequence: CAWSAKETQYF. The CDR3 DNA follows: TGTGCCTGGAGCGCTAAAGAGACCCAGTACTTC.

The chain combines TRBV19 with TRBJ2-3; D is perhaps TRBD2 (6 bases). The CDR3 spans 15 residues. Germline V lookup: CDR1 LNHDA, CDR2 SQIVND (reference sequence). Trimming cost V 6 bases and J 2 bases, with 15 bases left between them. Here the CDR3 reads CASRPLAGLTDTQYF. In DNA, the CDR3 is TGTGCCAGTAGACCATTGGCGGGGCTCACAGATACGCAGTATTTT. The full variable domain, with the rest looked up from reference TRBV19 and TRBJ2-3, is DGGITQSPKYLFRKEGQNVTLSCEQNLNHDAMYWYRQDPGQGLRLIYYSQIVNDFQKGDIAEGYSVSREKKESFPLTVTSAQKNPTAFYLCASRPLAGLTDTQYFGPGTRLTVL.

The V call is TRBV2, the J call TRBJ1-5; possible D gene TRBD1, 5 bases. This CDR3 region has 16 residues. The V end was cut by 4 bases, the J end by 6 bases, with 19 bases between. Germline CDR1 and CDR2: SNHLY and FYNNEI. CDR3 sequence: CASSASRRQRAQPQHF. The CDR3 region has the DNA TGTGCCAGCAGTGCGTCGCGAAGACAGAGGGCTCAGCCCCAGCATTTT.

This rearrangement joins TRBV6-1 to TRBJ1-6, with a tentative D call TRBD1 (5 bases). The germline V gene encodes CDR1 MNHNS and CDR2 SASEGT. Deletions cut 6 bases from V and 11 bases from J, with 8 bases between. CDR3 length: 11 amino acids. The CDR3 region has the DNA TGTGCCAGCAGACTAGGGGCACCCCTCCACTTT. Encoded protein: CASRLGAPLHF.

CDR3 in amino acids: CSAQKASVNTEAFF. The CDR3 DNA reads as TGCAGTGCTCAGAAGGCCAGCGTGAACACTGAAGCTTTCTTT. This rearrangement joins TRBV20-1 to TRBJ1-1, with D hard to call. CDR1 DFQATT and CDR2 SNEGSKA come from the germline V gene (reference sequence). V lost 5 bases and J 0 bases, leaving 13 bases between the germline ends. The CDR3 runs to 14 residues.

This clonotype was observed once. The chain is built from TRBV3-1 and TRBJ2-3; 10 nucleotides line up with TRBD2. Trimming took 1 base from V and 1 from J; bases not matched to a gene: 2. Looked up from germline, CDR1 is LGHDT and CDR2 is YNNKEL (reference sequence). The CDR3 is 16 residues long. In DNA form, the CDR3 reads TGTGCCAGCAGCCAAGGACTAGCGGGCGGCACAGATACGCAGTATTTT. As protein: CASSQGLAGGTDTQYF.

This clonotype is a singleton in its sample. The V call is TRBV28, the J call TRBJ1-1; the D gene is possibly TRBD1 (6 bases). This CDR3 comprises 14 residues. Germline loops: CDR1 MDHEN, CDR2 SYDVKM. The V end lost 6 bases, the J end lost 5 bases, and 16 bases lay between the germline ends. The CDR3 loop reads CASSTGGRRTEAFF. CDR3 nucleotide sequence: TGTGCCAGCAGCACCGGGGGCAGGAGGACTGAAGCTTTCTTT.